Listed here are 8 T cell receptor beta chains from one sample, sequenced in a study of blood T cell repertoires in COVID-19. Produced via immunoSEQ multiplex PCR; TCRdb's table is partial and in-frame only. The sample lists about 210,000 clones; about four fifths were seen once. Source material: peripheral blood. Source of these receptors: a man aged 55 to 69 with acute or convalescent COVID-19.

This clone was seen a handful of times. The chain has TRBV7-3 and TRBJ2-1; D is unclear. V dropped 5 bases and J dropped 9 bases, with 11 bases sitting between them. Germline CDR1 is SGHTA and CDR2 is FQGTGA. CDR3 length: 12 amino acids. Here the CDR3 reads CASSPPSGEQFF. In DNA, the CDR3 is TGTGCCAGCAGCCCCCCGTCAGGTGAGCAGTTCTTC.

This clone was seen only a few times. The chain is built from TRBV12-5 and TRBJ1-5, with no clear D. The CDR3 extends over 16 amino acids. Trimming shortened V by 0 bases and J by 2 bases, and 11 bases separated the two germline ends. From germline, CDR1 is LGHNT and CDR2 FRNRAP. The CDR3 sequence is CASGLVPGVGNQPQHF. CDR3 nucleotide sequence: TGTGCTAGTGGTTTGGTACCCGGGGTAGGCAATCAGCCCCAGCATTTT.

J is TRBJ2-5 and V is TRBV6-4; 8 nucleotides line up with TRBD1. CDR3 length equals 17 residues. The V and J ends lost 6 bases and 13 bases, in that order; junction bases with no gene match: 25. Germline V CDR1 and CDR2: MRHNA, SNTAGT. The CDR3 loop reads CASSPWDRQSKRPPSYF. The CDR3 DNA reads TGTGCCAGCAGCCCCTGGGACAGGCAGTCGAAGAGGCCCCCTTCGTACTTC.

This clone has just a few counts. The CDR3 spells CASRHGTGREELSDEQFF. CDR3 nucleotides: TGTGCCAGCAGGCACGGGACAGGGAGGGAAGAGTTGAGCGATGAGCAGTTCTTC. The V call is TRBV2, the J call TRBJ2-1; 9 positions match TRBD1. The V gene end was trimmed by 6 bases and the J gene end by 8 bases; junction bases not matched to a gene: 20. The CDR3 has 18 amino acids. The germline CDR1 and CDR2 sequences are SNHLY and FYNNEI.

As to this clone: Other DNA sequences of this sample code for an identical CDR3. The chain employs TRBV3-1 (or the pseudogene TRBV3-2) and TRBJ2-1, with TRBD2 identical over 8 bases. The CDR3 totals 15 residues. Germline CDR1 is LGHDT and CDR2 is YNNKEL (reference sequence). V was pared by 3 bases and J by 1 base, with 2 bases of the junction left unmatched. The CDR3 reads CASSQGTRSYNEQFF. The CDR3 DNA reads TGTGCCAGCAGCCAGGGGACTAGGTCCTACAATGAGCAGTTCTTC.

This clone has only a few counts. V gene TRBV30 combines with J gene TRBJ1-4; 8 nucleotides line up with TRBD1. The germline V gene has CDR1 GTSNPN and CDR2 SVGIG (reference sequence). V shed 2 bases and J 12 bases; nucleotides not matched to a gene: 5. The CDR3 consists of 12 residues. This CDR3 is CAWSLQGVELFF. The DNA of the CDR3 is TGTGCCTGGAGTTTACAGGGGGTGGAACTGTTTTTT. Full variable domain (rest looked up from reference TRBV30 and TRBJ1-4): SQTIHQWPATLVQPVGSPLSLECTVEGTSNPNLYWYRQAAGRGLQLLFYSVGIGQISSEVPQNLSASRPQDRQFILSSKKLLLSDSGFYLCAWSLQGVELFFGSGTQLSVL.

The gene calls are TRBV2 and TRBJ1-2; possibly TRBD1 for D (5 bases). V was shortened by 2 bases and J by 11 bases, with 9 bases between the two germline ends. Germline V gene sequence: CDR1 SNHLY, CDR2 FYNNEI. CDR3 size: 11 residues. CDR3 residues: CASSERGYYTF. Here the CDR3 DNA reads TGTGCCAGCAGTGAACGGGGGTATTACACCTTC.

The gene calls are TRBV3-1 (or the pseudogene TRBV3-2) and TRBJ2-2; the match to TRBD1 covers 8 bases. This CDR3 is built from 17 residues. With V trimmed by 6 bases and J by 3 bases, 12 bases remained unmatched. Germline CDR1 LGHDT, CDR2 YNNKEL (reference sequence). The CDR3 loop is CASSLGLGQAYTGELFF. The CDR3 nucleotides read TGTGCCAGCAGTCTGGGACTGGGACAGGCCTACACCGGGGAGCTGTTTTTT.